This is a list of T cell receptor beta chains from one sample in a study of CD8 T cells in Susac syndrome. One entry per CDR3 protein, called by TCRdb with MiXCR from the immunoSEQ multiplex PCR reads. The data contain about 210,000 distinct CDR3 sequences, 85% to 95% of them singletons. The specimen sequenced was CD4+ T cells from PBMCs. Source of these receptors: a human donor in good health. CDR3s include the opening cysteine and the closing phenylalanine or tryptophan. The D gene is left open where the match is weak. A clone size is listed for some rows: how often the clone was seen (once, few, many), or a class if it is expanded.

j_gene | v_gene | abundance | d_gene | CDR3aa | CDR3nt
TRBJ2-3 | TRBV3-1 | . | TRBD1 | CASSPSDRGDTQYF | TGTGCCAGCAGCCCTTCGGACAGGGGAGATACGCAGTATTTT
TRBJ1-1 | TRBV11-2 | . | . | CASSSSDSGGTEAFF | TGTGCCAGCAGCTCCTCAGACTCGGGCGGCACTGAAGCTTTCTTT
TRBJ2-4 | TRBV12-3/TRBV12-4 | . | . | CASTLNGVVNIQYF | TGTGCCAGCACCCTGAACGGGGTCGTTAACATTCAGTACTTC
TRBJ2-1 | TRBV30 | . | TRBD1 | CAWRLPGTVVNEQFF | TGTGCCTGGCGTCTCCCCGGGACAGTGGTCAATGAGCAGTTCTTC
TRBJ2-5 | TRBV29-1 | . | . | CSLPWGVETQYF | TGCAGCCTCCCGTGGGGAGTTGAGACCCAGTACTTC
TRBJ2-1 | TRBV20-1 | . | . | CSARPIPGVNEQFF | TGCAGTGCTAGACCCATCCCTGGGGTCAATGAGCAGTTCTTC
TRBJ2-1 | TRBV5-4 | . | TRBD2 | CASSLIRLAGPGVYNEQFF | TGTGCCAGCAGCTTGATTCGGCTAGCGGGACCTGGAGTCTACAATGAGCAGTTCTTC
TRBJ2-3 | TRBV9 | . | . | CASSVGPNTDTQYF | TGTGCCAGCAGCGTTGGACCCAACACAGATACGCAGTATTTT
TRBJ2-1 | TRBV3-1 | once | . | CASSPELPVNNEQFF | TGTGCCAGCAGCCCAGAGCTTCCCGTTAACAATGAGCAGTTCTTC
TRBJ1-1 | TRBV29-1 | . | . | CSVGSWGNTEAFF | TGCAGCGTTGGAAGCTGGGGGAACACTGAAGCTTTCTTT
TRBJ2-5 | TRBV6-2/TRBV6-3 | . | . | CASNKETQYF | TGTGCCAGCAATAAAGAGACCCAGTACTTC
TRBJ1-3 | TRBV4-1 | . | TRBD1 | CASSQDKGQGRNTIYF | TGCGCCAGCAGCCAAGATAAGGGACAGGGGCGAAACACCATATATTTT
TRBJ2-1 | TRBV28 | . | . | CASSSPQGNEQFF | TGTGCCAGCAGTTCCCCACAAGGCAATGAGCAGTTCTTC
TRBJ2-3 | TRBV12-3/TRBV12-4 | . | . | CASSPVPDTQYF | TGTGCCAGCAGTCCAGTCCCAGATACGCAGTATTTT
TRBJ2-7 | TRBV3-1 | . | . | CASSQPSSYEQYF | TGTGCCAGCAGCCAGCCTAGCTCCTACGAGCAGTACTTC
TRBJ2-5 | TRBV20-1 | . | . | CSAIWRTVETQYF | TGCAGTGCTATATGGAGGACAGTTGAGACCCAGTACTTC
TRBJ1-5 | TRBV29-1 | . | . | CSVGDGNQPQHF | TGCAGCGTTGGGGACGGCAATCAGCCCCAGCATTTT
TRBJ2-6 | TRBV28 | . | . | CASSLPNSGANVLTF | TGTGCCAGCAGTCTTCCGAACTCTGGGGCCAACGTCCTGACTTTC
TRBJ1-2 | TRBV29-1 | . | TRBD1 | CSVYRGAGYGYTF | TGCAGCGTTTACAGGGGTGCCGGCTATGGCTACACCTTC
TRBJ1-1 | TRBV7-8 | . | . | CASSLISSYGTEAFF | TGTGCCAGCAGCTTAATTTCTTCGTATGGCACTGAAGCTTTCTTT
TRBJ2-7 | TRBV4-3 | . | TRBD1 | CASSQDAGQGVYEQYF | TGCGCCAGCAGCCAAGATGCGGGACAGGGAGTCTACGAGCAGTACTTC
TRBJ2-1 | TRBV27 | . | TRBD1 | CASSFPSTGYNEQFF | TGTGCCAGCAGTTTCCCCTCGACAGGGTACAATGAGCAGTTCTTC
TRBJ2-3 | TRBV15 | . | . | CATSRDIVEDTQYF | TGTGCCACCAGCAGAGATATCGTGGAAGATACGCAGTATTTT
TRBJ2-1 | TRBV3-1 | . | . | CASSVGGHYNEQFF | TGTGCCAGCAGCGTCGGGGGGCACTACAATGAGCAGTTCTTC
TRBJ2-3 | TRBV13 | . | . | CASSLGGRSPPDTQYF | TGTGCCAGCAGCTTAGGTGGCAGGTCCCCACCAGATACGCAGTATTTT
TRBJ2-5 | TRBV20-1 | few | . | CSARRSQETQYF | TGCAGTGCTAGACGGTCTCAAGAGACCCAGTACTTC
TRBJ2-5 | TRBV25-1 | . | . | CASSEFQAGQETQYF | TGTGCCAGCAGTGAATTCCAAGCGGGCCAAGAGACCCAGTACTTC
TRBJ1-4 | TRBV9 | once | . | CASSVSVLSEKLFF | TGTGCCAGCAGCGTATCCGTTTTAAGTGAAAAACTGTTTTTT
TRBJ2-5 | TRBV9 | . | . | CASSARTNQETQYF | TGTGCCAGCAGCGCCCGGACTAACCAAGAGACCCAGTACTTC
TRBJ2-5 | TRBV6-6 | . | TRBD1 | CASTDRGQGTQYF | TGTGCCAGCACCGACAGGGGCCAAGGGACCCAGTACTTC
TRBJ2-1 | TRBV3-1 | . | TRBD2 | CASSPRGTYNEQFF | TGTGCCAGCAGCCCGCGGGGGACCTACAATGAGCAGTTCTTC
TRBJ1-2 | TRBV7-9 | . | . | CASSSSGGVLRGYTF | TGTGCCAGCAGCTCATCGGGCGGGGTGTTGCGAGGCTACACCTTC
TRBJ2-4 | TRBV28 | . | TRBD1 | CASIAVGGAFRIQYF | TGTGCCAGCATTGCGGTAGGGGGCGCGTTCCGCATTCAGTACTTC
TRBJ1-1 | TRBV30 | once | . | CAWSQNGEYTEAFF | TGTGCCTGGAGTCAAAACGGAGAATACACTGAAGCTTTCTTT
TRBJ2-1 | TRBV12-3/TRBV12-4 | . | TRBD1 | CASSPGTGSYNEQFF | TGTGCCAGCAGCCCCGGGACAGGGTCCTACAATGAGCAGTTCTTC
TRBJ1-1 | TRBV5-1 | . | . | CASSLGSQGSGTEAFF | TGCGCCAGCAGCTTGGGATCACAGGGATCCGGCACTGAAGCTTTCTTT
TRBJ2-3 | TRBV7-9 | . | . | CASSQHRADTQYF | TGTGCCAGCAGCCAGCACAGGGCAGATACGCAGTATTTT
TRBJ1-5 | TRBV7-2 | . | . | CASSRDGNQPQHF | TGTGCCAGCAGCCGGGACGGGAATCAGCCCCAGCATTTT
TRBJ1-2 | TRBV20-1 | . | . | CSAGETGIYGYTF | TGCAGTGCGGGGGAGACAGGAATCTATGGCTACACCTTC
TRBJ2-7 | TRBV27 | . | TRBD1 | CASSIPGQGTYEQYF | TGTGCCAGCAGTATACCGGGACAGGGTACCTACGAGCAGTACTTC
TRBJ1-3 | TRBV4-1 | . | . | CASSQGDGSGNTIYF | TGCGCCAGCAGCCAAGGCGATGGCTCTGGAAACACCATATATTTT
TRBJ2-3 | TRBV9 | . | TRBD1 | CASSVAQTGGRDTQYF | TGTGCCAGCAGCGTAGCCCAGACAGGGGGTAGGGATACGCAGTATTTT
TRBJ1-6 | TRBV9 | once | TRBD1 | CASSFRDRVNSPLHF | TGTGCCAGCAGCTTCCGGGACAGGGTAAATTCACCCCTCCACTTT
TRBJ2-2 | TRBV12-3/TRBV12-4 | . | TRBD1 | CASIRDSIITGELFF | TGTGCCAGCATCCGGGACAGCATAATCACCGGGGAGCTGTTTTTT
TRBJ2-3 | TRBV5-6 | . | . | CASSSRLDTQYF | TGTGCCAGCAGCTCGAGGTTAGATACGCAGTATTTT
TRBJ2-7 | TRBV25-1 | . | TRBD1 | CASREGQGPFEQYF | TGTGCCAGCAGGGAGGGACAGGGCCCCTTCGAGCAGTACTTC
TRBJ2-2 | TRBV28 | . | TRBD1 | CATDSGTENTGELFF | TGTGCCACCGATTCTGGGACAGAGAACACCGGGGAGCTGTTTTTT
TRBJ1-1 | TRBV9 | . | . | CASSPTSYGDTEAFF | TGTGCCAGCAGCCCGACATCATACGGCGACACTGAAGCTTTCTTT
TRBJ1-5 | TRBV20-1 | . | . | CSASFSFSNQPQHF | TGCAGTGCTAGTTTCTCTTTCTCCAATCAGCCCCAGCATTTT
TRBJ1-1 | TRBV12-3/TRBV12-4 | . | . | CASSFDSTNTEAFF | TGTGCCAGCAGTTTTGACTCCACGAACACTGAAGCTTTCTTT
TRBJ2-5 | TRBV20-1 | once | . | CSASTSLETQYF | TGCAGTGCCTCGACTAGTCTAGAGACCCAGTACTTC
TRBJ2-3 | TRBV12-3/TRBV12-4 | once | . | CASSRLAPGTDTQYF | TGTGCCAGCAGTCGCCTGGCGCCAGGCACAGATACGCAGTATTTT
TRBJ1-6 | TRBV5-4 | . | . | CASSLSHGGAPLHF | TGTGCCAGCAGCTTGTCGCACGGAGGAGCTCCCCTCCACTTT